This T cell receptor (beta chain) was sequenced during a study of regulatory T cells in long-lasting Graves disease. The time point here: persistent/refractory GD, antithyroid drugs over 5 years with positive TRAb. Generation of the TCR library employed RNA extracted from PBMCs. Concerning this clonotype itself: The target antigen is unknown.

General observations from the study: Those with persistent disease had in common more public clonotypes (around 2,500) than new patients (roughly 930). Preferential use of TRBV28, TRBJ1-2 and TRBJ2-5 was seen in persistent disease. The study examined only peripheral blood, not thyroid tissue.

The CDR3 is 14 amino acids. V was pared by 7 bases and J by 0 bases, with 5 bases of the junction left unmatched. CDR1 is MNHEY, CDR2 SMNVEV, per germline (reference sequence). Assembly of TCR beta libraries relied on iRepertoire HTBI primers together with Arm-PCR of CDR3 regions. As originally analysed: Sequenced samples collectively carried 55 to 80 TRBV and 14 TRBJ segments. TCRdb analysed the multiplex PCR reads with MiXCR anew, one entry per CDR3 protein. For this entry, the V and J calls and clone size follow TCRdb and not the study's own pipeline. The table shows roughly 400,000 distinct CDR3 sequences, with about a fifth occurring only once.

The chain uses TRBV27 and TRBJ1-1; 7 bases are shared with TRBD1. The sequencing used peripheral blood mononuclear cells (PBMCs), collected when the disease was refractory, from a patient treated with antithyroid drugs. The source is a female donor with Graves disease. DNA of the CDR3: TGTGCCAGCAAATTGACAGGGTTGAACACTGAAGCTTTCTTT. Its translation: CASKLTGLNTEAFF.